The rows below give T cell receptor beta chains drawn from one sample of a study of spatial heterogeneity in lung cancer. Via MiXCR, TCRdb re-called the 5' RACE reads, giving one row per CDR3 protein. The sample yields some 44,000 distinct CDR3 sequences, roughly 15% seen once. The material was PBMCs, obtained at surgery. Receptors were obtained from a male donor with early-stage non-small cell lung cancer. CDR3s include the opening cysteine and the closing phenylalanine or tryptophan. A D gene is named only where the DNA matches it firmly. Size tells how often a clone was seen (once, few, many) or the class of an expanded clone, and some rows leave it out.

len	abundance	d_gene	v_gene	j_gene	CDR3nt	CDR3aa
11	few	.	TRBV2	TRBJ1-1	TGTGCCAGCAGCGGAGGGGGGTTAGCTTTCTTT	CASSGGGLAFF
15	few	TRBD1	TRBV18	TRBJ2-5	TGTGCCAGCTCAGTTTGGACAGGGGGGGAAGAGACCCAGTACTTC	CASSVWTGGEETQYF
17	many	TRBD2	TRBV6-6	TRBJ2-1	TGTGCCAGCAGTTACTCAGTACGGGGGGGGCTTAACAATGAGCAGTTCTTC	CASSYSVRGGLNNEQFF
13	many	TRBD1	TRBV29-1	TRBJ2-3	TGCAGCGTTCTCCGGGACAGCCCATATACGCAGTATTTT	CSVLRDSPYTQYF
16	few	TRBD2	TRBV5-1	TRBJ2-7	TGCGCCAGCAGCTTGGTTAGCGGGGGCCTCTCCTACGAGCAGTACTTC	CASSLVSGGLSYEQYF
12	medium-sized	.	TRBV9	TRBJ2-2	TGTGCCAGCAGCGTAGCCGGCGGGGAGCTGTTTTTT	CASSVAGGELFF
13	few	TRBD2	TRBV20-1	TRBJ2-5	TGCAGTGCGAAACTAGCGGGGCAAGAGACCCAGTACTTC	CSAKLAGQETQYF
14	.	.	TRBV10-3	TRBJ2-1	TGTGCCATCAGTGCACTGGGGGCAGACAATGAGCAGTTCTTC	CAISALGADNEQFF
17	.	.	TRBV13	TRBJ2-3	TGTGCCAGCAGCGGGCCTAGCGCGCAAGGCGGTACAGATACGCAGTATTTT	CASSGPSAQGGTDTQYF
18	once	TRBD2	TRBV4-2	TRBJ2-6	TGTGCCAGCAGCCGAGGGACTAGCGGGAGAAGGGGGGCCAACGTCCTGACTTTC	CASSRGTSGRRGANVLTF
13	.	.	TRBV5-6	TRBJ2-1	TGTGCCAGCAGCAACAGAGACAGAGATGAGCAGTTCTTC	CASSNRDRDEQFF
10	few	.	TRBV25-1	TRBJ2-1	TGTGCCAGCAGTGAGACTAGGCAGTTCTTC	CASSETRQFF
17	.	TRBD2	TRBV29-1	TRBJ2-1	TGCAGCGTTTTAACTAGCGGGGGCCGGAGCTCCTACAATGAGCAGTTCTTC	CSVLTSGGRSSYNEQFF
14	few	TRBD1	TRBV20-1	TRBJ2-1	TGCAGTGCCAGACAGGGGGTCGGCTACAATGAGCAGTTCTTC	CSARQGVGYNEQFF
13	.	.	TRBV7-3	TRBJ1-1	TGTGCCAGCAGCTTAACAGGGAACACTGAAGCTTTCTTT	CASSLTGNTEAFF
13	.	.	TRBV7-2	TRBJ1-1	TGTGCCAGCAGCTTAGGAACTTACGCTGAAGCTTTCTTT	CASSLGTYAEAFF
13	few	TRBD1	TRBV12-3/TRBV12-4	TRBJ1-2	TGTGCCAGCAGTTCCGGACAGGGAGGTGGCTACACCTTC	CASSSGQGGGYTF
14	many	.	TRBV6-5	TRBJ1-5	TGTGCCAGCAGTCCCTGGACGACGGAACAGCCCCAGCATTTT	CASSPWTTEQPQHF
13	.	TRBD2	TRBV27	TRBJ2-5	TGTGCCAGCATGGCGGGAGGTGAAGAGACCCAGTACTTC	CASMAGGEETQYF
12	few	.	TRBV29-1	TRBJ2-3	TGCAGCGTTGAAGGAAGGCTACGTACGCAGTATTTT	CSVEGRLRTQYF
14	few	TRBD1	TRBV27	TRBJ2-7	TGTGCCAGCAGTTCCCGACAGGGCGCCCACGAGCAGTACTTC	CASSSRQGAHEQYF
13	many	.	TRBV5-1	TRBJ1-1	TGCGCCAGCAGCTTGGACAGGCTTGGTGTGGCTTTCTTT	CASSLDRLGVAFF
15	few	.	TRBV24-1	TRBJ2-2	TGTGCCACCAGTGACCCCTCGGCCGGGGCCGGGGAGCTGTTTTTT	CATSDPSAGAGELFF
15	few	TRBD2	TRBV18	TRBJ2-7	TGTGCCAGCTCACCACCGACTAGCGGGGAGGACGAGCAGTACTTC	CASSPPTSGEDEQYF
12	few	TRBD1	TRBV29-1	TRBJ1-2	TGCAGCGTTGAAGGACAGGGACGAGGCTACACCTTC	CSVEGQGRGYTF
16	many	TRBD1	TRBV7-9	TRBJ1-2	TGTGCCAGCAGCTGGATGACAGGGGGCTTAAACTATGGCTACACCTTC	CASSWMTGGLNYGYTF
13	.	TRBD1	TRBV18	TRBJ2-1	TGTGCCAGCTCACCTGGGACAGCCAATGAGCAGTTCTTC	CASSPGTANEQFF
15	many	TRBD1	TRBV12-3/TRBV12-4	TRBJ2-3	TGTGCCAGCAGAAATACAGGGGGCGTAACAGATACGCAGTATTTT	CASRNTGGVTDTQYF
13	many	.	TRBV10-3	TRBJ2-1	TGTGCCATCAGCCGGGACCAGTACAATGAGCAGTTCTTC	CAISRDQYNEQFF
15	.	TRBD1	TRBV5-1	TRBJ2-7	TGCGCCAGCAGCTCGGCCGGGACAGGGAATGCCGAGCAGTACTTC	CASSSAGTGNAEQYF
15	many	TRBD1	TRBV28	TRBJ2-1	TGTGCCAGCAGTTTACCGGGACAGGGGTACAATGAGCAGTTCTTC	CASSLPGQGYNEQFF
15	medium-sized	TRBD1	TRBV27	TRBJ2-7	TGTGCCAGCAGTATACAACAGGGGGTCTCCTACGAGCAGTACTTC	CASSIQQGVSYEQYF
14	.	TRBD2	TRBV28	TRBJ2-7	TGTGCCAGCAGTTTAGCGGGAGGGCCGCCCGAGCAGTACTTC	CASSLAGGPPEQYF
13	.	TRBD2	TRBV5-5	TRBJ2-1	TGTGCCAGCAGCCTACTAGCGGGGGGGCGGCAGTTCTTC	CASSLLAGGRQFF
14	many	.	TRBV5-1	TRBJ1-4	TGCGCCAGCAGCAGGTCAGGGGTAAATGAAAAACTGTTTTTT	CASSRSGVNEKLFF
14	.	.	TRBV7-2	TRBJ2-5	TGTGCCAGCAGTTACAGGTCCTTGGGAGAGACCCAGTACTTC	CASSYRSLGETQYF
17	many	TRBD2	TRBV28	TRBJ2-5	TGTGCCAGCAGTACCTATCGACTAGCTATTTCAGAAGAGACCCAGTACTTC	CASSTYRLAISEETQYF
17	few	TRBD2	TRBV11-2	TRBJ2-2	TGTGCCAGCAGCTTCCTAGCGGGCCTACGCAACACCGGGGAGCTGTTTTTT	CASSFLAGLRNTGELFF
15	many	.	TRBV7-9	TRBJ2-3	TGTGCCAGCAGCCCCTGGGGGGCTGGCACAGATACGCAGTATTTT	CASSPWGAGTDTQYF
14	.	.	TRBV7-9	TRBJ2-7	TGTGCCAGCAGCTTACGAGGGGGGAAGTACGAGCAGTACTTC	CASSLRGGKYEQYF
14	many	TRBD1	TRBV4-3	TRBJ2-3	TGCGCCAGCAGCCTGACCGGGACAGCAGATACGCAGTATTTT	CASSLTGTADTQYF
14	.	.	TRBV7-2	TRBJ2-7	TGTGCCAGCAGCTTACGGGGGTCGGGAAGCGAGCAGTACTTC	CASSLRGSGSEQYF